The 5 T cell receptor beta chains given below trace back to one sample, sequenced in a study of beta chain features in type 1 diabetes. What was sequenced were expressed TCRB transcripts, since all of the isolated RNA had been reverse transcribed. TCRdb's copy holds only in-frame clones and misses some; the assay was immunoSEQ multiplex PCR. Seen here are about 190,000 clones, roughly 7.1% observed once, and the top ten hold approximately 1%. No antigen has been assigned to these receptors. General study findings and limits: In every one of the four CD4+ subsets, TCRB CDR3s were moderately but significantly shorter in Type 1 diabetes patients.

The sample comprised central memory CD4+ T cells from blood. These receptors were obtained from a woman aged 40-49 years with type 1 diabetes.

This clone has only a few counts. The chain carries TRBV25-1 and TRBJ2-5, with no clear D. CDR1 is MGHDK and CDR2 is SYGVNS in the germline V gene. This CDR3 is 13 amino acids long. V lost 4 bases and J lost 4, with 10 bases in between. The CDR3 region has the DNA TGTGCCAGCAGTGCTAGTTCCCCAGAGACCCAGTACTTC. Protein product: CASSASSPETQYF.

The chain recombines TRBV15 with TRBJ2-3, with TRBD1 matching over 7 bases. The J segment lost 14 bases and the V segment lost 3 bases, leaving 8 bases of the junction unmatched. The CDR3 spans 12 residues. The germline CDR1 and CDR2 sequences are LNHNV and YYDKDF (reference sequence). DNA of the CDR3: TGTGCCACCAGCAGCGCGAGACAGGGACCGTATTTT. Its translation: CATSSARQGPYF.

This clone was seen only a few times. The chain has TRBV6-6 and TRBJ1-5, with D possibly TRBD1 on 5 matching bases. From germline, CDR1 is MNHNY and CDR2 SVGAGI (reference sequence). CDR3 size: 14 residues. V gave up 7 bases and J gave up 5 bases, with 15 bases separating them. For the CDR3, the DNA is TGTGCCAGCACGGAGTGGGGGGACGATCAGCCCCAGCATTTT. This sequence encodes CASTEWGDDQPQHF.

This clone was found a few times. J is TRBJ2-7 and V is TRBV28, with 7 bases aligning to TRBD1. V trimming: 4 bases; J trimming: 2 bases; junction bases outside the gene matches: 8. This CDR3 region has 15 residues. Germline V gene sequence: CDR1 MDHEN, CDR2 SYDVKM. The CDR3 sequence: CASSSPGQPTYEQYF. Here the CDR3 DNA reads TGTGCCAGCAGTTCACCGGGACAGCCAACCTACGAGCAGTACTTC.

This clone was seen repeatedly, ten times or more. At the DNA level, this CDR3 is encoded by other sequences in the same sample as well. V and J are TRBV9 and TRBJ2-7, with 7 bases lining up with TRBD1. V was clipped by 0 bases and J by 6 bases; unmatched bases: 0. The CDR3 is 12 residues long. Germline CDR1 and CDR2: SGDLS and YYNGEE. The CDR3 DNA reads TGTGCCAGCAGCGTAGACAGGGGCGAGCAGTACTTC. This codes for CASSVDRGEQYF.